These 30 T cell receptor beta chains were all obtained from the same sample, sequenced in a study of control samples from healthy donors and cancer patients. Profiling relied on immunoSEQ multiplex PCR, and the TCRdb table lists in-frame clones only, not all of them. The sample has about 150,000 clones; about 93% are singletons. Sequences were obtained from blood. These receptors came from a man aged 50-59 years in good health.

V and J are TRBV7-9 and TRBJ2-1; D unclear. Germline V gene data show CDR1 as SEHNR and CDR2 as FQNEAQ (reference sequence). V was trimmed by 1 base and J by 9 bases, leaving 7 bases between them. This CDR3 is built from 12 residues. DNA for the CDR3: TGTGCCAGCAGCTTAGGCAGGCCTGAGCAGTTCTTC. This encodes CASSLGRPEQFF.

The chain uses TRBV7-9 and TRBJ2-1; 9 bases align to TRBD2. With 4 bases clipped from V and 8 bases from J, the junction kept 6 bases outside the gene matches. The CDR3 runs 14 residues. Germline CDR1 SEHNR, CDR2 FQNEAQ (reference sequence). CDR3 in amino acids: CASSSGGLAHEQFF. CDR3 coding DNA: TGTGCCAGCAGCTCCGGGGGACTAGCTCATGAGCAGTTCTTC.

The chain couples TRBV24-1 to TRBJ2-5; D perhaps matches TRBD2 (6 bases). V was pared by 5 bases and J by 2 bases, with 14 bases between. Germline V gives CDR1 KGHDR, CDR2 SFDVKD. The CDR3 is 15 amino acids. CDR3 region: CATSVGGAAQETQYF. The CDR3 DNA is TGTGCCACCAGTGTAGGCGGGGCCGCACAAGAGACCCAGTACTTC.

The chain links TRBV3-1 (or the pseudogene TRBV3-2) to TRBJ2-5; D may be TRBD2 (6 bases). Trimming cost V 1 base and J 3 bases, with 15 bases left between them. The CDR3 runs to 16 residues. CDR1 is LGHDT and CDR2 is YNNKEL in the germline V gene (reference sequence). This CDR3 reads CASSQGAGMGEETQYF. The CDR3 DNA follows: TGTGCCAGCAGCCAAGGGGCGGGAATGGGGGAAGAGACCCAGTACTTC.

CDR3 protein: CSVDRGAGELFF. CDR3 in DNA: TGCAGCGTCGACAGGGGTGCCGGGGAGCTGTTTTTT. The chain couples TRBV29-1 to TRBJ2-2, with 8 bases matching TRBD1. CDR1 SQVTM and CDR2 ANQGSEA come from the germline V gene. The CDR3 consists of 12 residues. Trimming cost V 6 bases and J 6 bases; bases outside gene matches: 3.

The V call is TRBV3-1 (or the pseudogene TRBV3-2), the J call TRBJ2-5, with 9 bases identical to TRBD2. Germline V gene sequence: CDR1 LGHDT, CDR2 YNNKEL (reference sequence). Trimming at V came to 0 bases and at J to 5 bases, leaving 4 bases not matched to a gene. This CDR3 is 15 amino acids long. The CDR3 coding sequence is TGTGCCAGCAGCCAAGAAACTAGCGGGCGGGAGACCCAGTACTTC. Its translation is CASSQETSGRETQYF.

This clone was recorded a few times. The chain uses TRBV6-4 and TRBJ1-2; D is possibly TRBD1 (5 bases). The CDR3 loop spans 12 amino acids. Trimming pared 2 bases from V and 8 bases from J, leaving 9 bases between. Germline V gene sequence: CDR1 MRHNA, CDR2 SNTAGT. CDR3 protein: CASSDQGGGYTF. The CDR3 region has the DNA TGTGCCAGCAGTGACCAGGGCGGCGGCTACACCTTC.

This sequence joins TRBV10-2 and TRBJ1-5; D call uncertain. CDR3 length equals 13 residues. The V gene's germline CDR1 is WSHSY and CDR2 SAAADI. Trimming cost V 1 base and J 2 bases, with 3 bases left between them. The CDR3 coding sequence is TGCGCCAGCAGTGAGTTGGGCAATCAGCCCCAGCATTTT. Translation gives CASSELGNQPQHF.

The V and J genes are TRBV5-1 and TRBJ2-1, with 15 bases lining up with TRBD2. The germline gives CDR1 SGHRS, CDR2 YFSETQ. The CDR3 runs to 15 residues. J gave up 8 bases and V 4 bases, and 4 bases lay outside the gene matches. For the CDR3, the DNA is TGCGCCAGCAGCCCTGGACTAGCGGGAGGGCATGAGCAGTTCTTC. This codes for CASSPGLAGGHEQFF. Based on the CDR3 plus reference TRBV5-1 and TRBJ2-1, the full variable domain is KAGVTQTPRYLIKTRGQQVTLSCSPISGHRSVSWYQQTPGQGLQFLFEYFSETQRNKGNFPGRFSGRQFSNSRSEMNVSTLELGDSALYLCASSPGLAGGHEQFFGPGTRLTVL.

The V call is TRBV10-3, the J call TRBJ2-7; D tentatively fits TRBD1 or TRBD2 (6 bases each). Germline CDR1 is ENHRY and CDR2 is SYGVKD. V was trimmed by 6 bases and J by 5 bases, leaving 20 bases between them. This CDR3 is 15 amino acids long. CDR3 amino acids: CAISGGREKRDEQYF. Written as DNA, the CDR3 is TGTGCCATCAGCGGGGGCAGGGAGAAGCGAGACGAGCAGTACTTC.

The sample holds one count of this clone. V gene TRBV18 combines with J gene TRBJ2-5; perhaps TRBD2 as D (6 bases). The CDR3 consists of 14 residues. Trimming left V 4 bases short and J 1 base short, with 10 bases between. Germline V gene lookup returns CDR1 KGHSH and CDR2 LQKENI. The CDR3 DNA sequence: TGTGCCAGCTCACTCTCTAGCGCCCAAGAGACCCAGTACTTC. Its translation is CASSLSSAQETQYF. Supplemented by reference TRBV18 and TRBJ2-5, the full variable domain reads NAGVMQNPRHLVRRRGQEARLRCSPMKGHSHVYWYRQLPEEGLKFMVYLQKENIIDESGMPKERFSAEFPKEGPSILRIQQVVRGDSAAYFCASSLSSAQETQYFGPGTRLLVL.

V and J are TRBV15 and TRBJ2-5; 10 nucleotides line up with TRBD2. The CDR3 loop spans 20 amino acids. Trimming cost V 3 bases and J 5 bases; bases outside gene matches: 21. CDR1 and CDR2 from the germline V gene are LNHNV and YYDKDF (reference sequence). The CDR3 is CATSSYGEREGRGVRETQYF. The CDR3 nucleotides read TGTGCCACCAGCAGTTACGGAGAGCGGGAGGGCCGGGGGGTGAGGGAGACCCAGTACTTC.

The chain uses TRBV27 and TRBJ2-3, with 11 bases identical to TRBD2. CDR3 length equals 18 residues. Germline lookup yields CDR1 MNHEY and CDR2 SMNVEV (reference sequence). Germline trimming cut 5 bases from V and 1 base from J; bases unmatched to any gene: 11. The CDR3 DNA reads as TGTGCCAGCAGTCGAAGTTCTAGCGGGAGGCGAGGCACAGATACGCAGTATTTT. It translates to CASSRSSSGRRGTDTQYF.

The gene calls are TRBV27 and TRBJ1-6; D possibly corresponds to TRBD1 (5 bases). This CDR3 contains 14 residues. Trimming pared 6 bases from V and 4 bases from J, leaving 10 bases between. CDR1 is MNHEY and CDR2 is SMNVEV in the germline V gene (reference sequence). CDR3 DNA sequence: TGTGCCAGCAGACTCGACAGATATAATTCACCCCTCCACTTT. This translates into CASRLDRYNSPLHF.

The CDR3, as DNA: TGTGCCATCAAACAGGGGCTATACTCTGGAAACACCATATATTTT. Amino acid sequence: CAIKQGLYSGNTIYF. The chain uses TRBV10-3 and TRBJ1-3, with 7 bases that match TRBD1. CDR3 length equals 15 residues. Germline V gives CDR1 ENHRY, CDR2 SYGVKD. V trimming: 7 bases; J trimming: 0 bases; junction bases outside the gene matches: 6.

The chain links TRBV5-4 to TRBJ1-2; 8 bases map to TRBD1. This CDR3 has 15 amino acids. Germline CDR1 SGHNT, CDR2 YYREEE (reference sequence). J gave up 2 bases and V 5 bases, and 8 bases lay outside the gene matches. The CDR3 sequence: CASRSGQGPNYGYTF. The CDR3 DNA reads as TGTGCCAGCAGATCAGGACAGGGTCCAAACTATGGCTACACCTTC.

This chain links TRBV4-2 with TRBJ2-5; either TRBD1 or TRBD2 may supply D (5 bases each). Germline CDR1 reads LGHNA; CDR2 reads YNFKEQ. This CDR3 contains 13 residues. V lost 4 bases to trimming and J lost 3 bases, with 9 bases between them. CDR3 in amino acids: CASSLRGEETQYF. CDR3 DNA: TGTGCCAGCAGCCTCAGAGGGGAAGAGACCCAGTACTTC.

The gene calls are TRBV24-1 and TRBJ2-7; TRBD1 matches at 8 bases. Trimming at V came to 3 bases and at J to 5 bases, leaving 5 bases not matched to a gene. The CDR3 is 14 residues long. CDR1 is KGHDR and CDR2 is SFDVKD in the germline V gene. The CDR3 here is CATSDLGQVDEQYF. CDR3 sequence (DNA): TGTGCCACCAGTGATCTGGGACAGGTGGACGAGCAGTACTTC.

The V gene is TRBV4-2, the J gene TRBJ2-3; D perhaps matches TRBD2 (6 bases). V was cut by 1 base and J by 5 bases, with 16 bases left in between. The germline V gene has CDR1 LGHNA and CDR2 YNFKEQ. This CDR3 comprises 16 residues. The CDR3 loop reads CASSQVGAGRGDTQYF. In nucleotides, the CDR3 is TGTGCCAGCAGCCAAGTTGGTGCCGGGAGAGGAGATACGCAGTATTTT.

This clone occurred a few times. This chain joins TRBV27 and TRBJ2-7; TRBD2 matches 11 bases. Unmatched junction bases numbered 11, after V lost 6 bases and J lost 4 bases. The CDR3 extends over 16 amino acids. Germline V CDR1 and CDR2: MNHEY, SMNVEV (reference sequence). CDR3 nucleotides: TGTGCCAGCAGCCCTAATAGCGGGAGGGCCCGGTACGAGCAGTACTTC. This sequence encodes CASSPNSGRARYEQYF.

The rearrangement uses TRBV10-3 and TRBJ2-5; 9 nucleotides agree with TRBD1. With 6 bases clipped from V and 3 bases from J, the junction kept 2 bases outside the gene matches. This CDR3 has 13 residues. CDR1 is ENHRY, CDR2 SYGVKD, per germline. DNA of the CDR3: TGTGCCATCAGCGGGACAGGGAAAGAGACCCAGTACTTC. Its protein is CAISGTGKETQYF.

The chain recombines TRBV30 with TRBJ2-7; TRBD1 matches 8 bases. Germline lookup yields CDR1 GTSNPN and CDR2 SVGIG (reference sequence). V shed 4 bases and J 3 bases; nucleotides not matched to a gene: 8. The CDR3 extends over 14 amino acids. CDR3 DNA sequence: TGTGCCTGGAACCGACAGGGGATCGGCTACGAGCAGTACTTC. It translates to CAWNRQGIGYEQYF.

The J gene is TRBJ1-1, the V gene TRBV9; 9 bases match TRBD1. With V trimmed by 6 bases and J by 8 bases, 8 bases remained unmatched. CDR1 and CDR2 from the germline V gene are SGDLS and YYNGEE. CDR3 length equals 13 residues. The CDR3 DNA reads TGTGCCAGCACCTTCACCGGACAGGGGGAAGCTTTCTTT. Translated: CASTFTGQGEAFF. Based on the CDR3 plus reference TRBV9 and TRBJ1-1, the full variable domain is DSGVTQTPKHLITATGQRVTLRCSPRSGDLSVYWYQQSLDQGLQFLIQYYNGEERAKGNILERFSAQQFPDLHSELNLSSLELGDSALYFCASTFTGQGEAFFGQGTRLTVV.

J is TRBJ2-7 and V is TRBV19; 8 bases map to TRBD1. The junction had 11 bases not matched to a gene; V was cut back by 6 bases and J by 4 bases. Germline CDR1 reads LNHDA; CDR2 reads SQIVND (reference sequence). CDR3 size: 15 residues. CDR3 residues: CASSTFGQGIYEQYF. CDR3 bases: TGTGCCAGTAGCACTTTCGGACAGGGAATATACGAGCAGTACTTC.

This chain links TRBV19 with TRBJ1-1; the match to TRBD1 covers 9 bases. The CDR3 loop spans 14 amino acids. The V and J ends lost 6 bases and 5 bases, in that order; junction bases with no gene match: 7. Looked up from germline, CDR1 is LNHDA and CDR2 is SQIVND (reference sequence). The CDR3 DNA reads as TGTGCCAGTAGCTATTTGACAGGGGGGACTGAAGCTTTCTTT. It is translated as CASSYLTGGTEAFF.

This rearrangement joins TRBV25-1 to TRBJ1-2; possible D gene TRBD1, 6 bases. CDR3 size: 12 residues. The V and J ends lost 10 bases and 5 bases respectively, with 14 bases between them. CDR1 MGHDK and CDR2 SYGVNS come from the germline V gene. CDR3 DNA: TGTGCCACGAGCAGGGGAAATTATGGCTACACCTTC. Translated, it gives CATSRGNYGYTF.

The chain links TRBV7-2 to TRBJ2-7; 7 bases align to TRBD2. This CDR3 is built from 17 residues. V was clipped by 5 bases and J by 2 bases; unmatched bases: 15. Looked up from germline, CDR1 is SGHTA and CDR2 is FQGNSA. The DNA for the CDR3 is TGTGCCAGCAGCCCCCGGAACCCTAGCGGAGCGACCTACGAGCAGTACTTC. As protein: CASSPRNPSGATYEQYF.

The J gene is TRBJ1-2, the V gene TRBV6-5; 8 bases align to TRBD1. Germline lookup yields CDR1 MNHEY and CDR2 SVGAGI. V was clipped by 9 bases and J by 7 bases; unmatched bases: 7. The CDR3 has 12 residues. CDR3 nucleotide sequence: TGTGCCAGTCAGACAGGGGCTGGTGGCTACACCTTC. It is translated as CASQTGAGGYTF.

The V call is TRBV25-1, the J call TRBJ2-3; 7 nucleotides line up with TRBD2. The germline CDR1 and CDR2 sequences are MGHDK and SYGVNS. The CDR3 loop spans 17 amino acids. V was pared by 2 bases and J by 0 bases, with 8 bases of the junction left unmatched. CDR3 DNA: TGTGCCAGCAGTGAACCTAGCAGGGAGGGTAGCACAGATACGCAGTATTTT. This gives the protein CASSEPSREGSTDTQYF.

This chain links TRBV11-3 with TRBJ1-6; TRBD1 matches at 8 bases. Trimming removed 5 bases from V and 5 bases from J; junction bases left unmatched: 2. Germline CDR1 and CDR2: SGHNT and YENEEA. The CDR3 covers 14 residues. CDR3 in DNA: TGTGCCAGCAGCCAGGGGGCCCATAATTCACCCCTCCACTTT. Amino acids: CASSQGAHNSPLHF.